The next 27 T cell receptor beta chains were all read from a single sample in a study of T-cell memory formation after mild COVID-19. TCRdb recomputed calls from the 5' RACE reads with MiXCR, one row per CDR3 protein. The repertoire consists of around 310,000 distinct CDR3 sequences, with 20% to 25% occurring once and the leading ten covering under 25%. Material for sequencing was PBMCs or a T cell subset sorted from them (not recorded which). Receptors were obtained from a young man who had mild COVID-19 (a few samples of this study predate the infection). Cell type and time point are not known.

This rearrangement joins TRBV4-3 to TRBJ2-1, with TRBD2 matching 10 bases. V dropped 0 bases and J dropped 4; count of bases not matched to a gene: 6. The CDR3 is 17 residues long. Germline-derived CDR1 and CDR2 are LGHNA and YSLEER. CDR3 DNA sequence: TGCGCCAGCAGCCAAGATCGAAAACTAGCGGGGTACAATGAGCAGTTCTTC. Translated, it gives CASSQDRKLAGYNEQFF.

This sequence joins TRBV5-1 and TRBJ2-3, with TRBD1 as a possible D gene (5 bases). This CDR3 is built from 14 residues. Germline V gives CDR1 SGHRS, CDR2 YFSETQ. The V gene lost 0 bases and the J gene lost 5 bases, with 10 bases spanning the gap. In DNA, the CDR3 is TGCGCCAGCAGCTTGGCAGGGTTGGGAGATACGCAGTATTTT. Protein sequence: CASSLAGLGDTQYF.

This chain joins TRBV9 and TRBJ2-2, with D perhaps matching TRBD1 (5 bases). The CDR3 covers 15 residues. Trimming pared 0 bases from V and 2 bases from J, leaving 8 bases between. Germline lookup yields CDR1 SGDLS and CDR2 YYNGEE. The CDR3 DNA sequence: TGTGCCAGCAGCGTAGGACAGAGTAACACCGGGGAGCTGTTTTTT. This sequence encodes CASSVGQSNTGELFF. The full variable domain, with the rest looked up from reference TRBV9 and TRBJ2-2, is DSGVTQTPKHLITATGQRVTLRCSPRSGDLSVYWYQQSLDQGLQFLIQYYNGEERAKGNILERFSAQQFPDLHSELNLSSLELGDSALYFCASSVGQSNTGELFFGEGSRLTVL.

The table lists this clonotype with a few counts. The V gene is TRBV7-3, the J gene TRBJ1-2; D is uncertain. Per germline, CDR1 SGHTA and CDR2 FQGTGA. V shed 2 bases and J shed 7 bases, with 11 bases lying between them. This CDR3 comprises 13 residues. CDR3 loop: CASSLSPGGGYTF. DNA of the CDR3: TGTGCCAGCAGCTTATCACCCGGCGGTGGCTACACCTTC. Full variable domain (remainder filled in from reference TRBV7-3 and TRBJ1-2): GAGVSQTPSNKVTEKGKYVELRCDPISGHTALYWYRQSLGQGPEFLIYFQGTGAADDSGLPNDRFFAVRPEGSVSTLKIQRTERGDSAVYLCASSLSPGGGYTFGSGTRLTVV.

The chain recombines TRBV9 with TRBJ2-3; weak D call: TRBD1 (5 bases). Germline V gives CDR1 SGDLS, CDR2 YYNGEE. V was trimmed by 2 bases and J by 2 bases, leaving 9 bases between them. CDR3 length: 14 residues. The CDR3 spells CASSVQGDTDTQYF. The CDR3 nucleotides read TGTGCCAGCAGCGTCCAGGGTGACACAGATACGCAGTATTTT.

CDR3 residues: CASSPRTGDNYGYTF. The CDR3 coding sequence is TGTGCCAGCAGTCCCCGGACAGGGGACAACTATGGCTACACCTTC. V gene TRBV6-5 combines with J gene TRBJ1-2; 9 nucleotides line up with TRBD1. The CDR3 totals 15 residues. V shed 5 bases, J shed 2 bases, and the junction held 6 bases outside the gene matches. CDR1 and CDR2 from the germline V gene are MNHEY and SVGAGI.

This clonotype was seen more than once but under ten times. The chain links TRBV7-2 to TRBJ2-5; 16 positions match TRBD2. The CDR3 loop spans 17 amino acids. Germline CDR1 and CDR2: SGHTA and FQGNSA. The junction had 9 bases not matched to a gene; V was cut back by 4 bases and J by 7 bases. CDR3 residues: CASSYQGTSGGAGTQYF. For the CDR3, the DNA is TGTGCCAGCAGCTACCAAGGGACTAGCGGGGGGGCCGGGACCCAGTACTTC.

This clonotype occurred a few times. This chain joins TRBV6-4 and TRBJ1-1; possibly TRBD1 for D (6 bases). The germline V gene has CDR1 MRHNA and CDR2 SNTAGT. The CDR3 totals 16 residues. V was cut by 6 bases and J by 11 bases, with 28 bases left in between. The chain's CDR3 is CASSAGSGTSLREAFF. The DNA of the CDR3 is TGTGCCAGCAGCGCCGGGTCCGGGACATCCCTCCGGGAGGCTTTCTTT.

This sequence joins TRBV21-1 and TRBJ2-3; TRBD1 was called by the table and not checked on the DNA. TRBV21-1 is a pseudogene. The CDR3 length is 15 residues. The CDR3 sequence: CASSKGGRVSDTQYF. CDR3 sequence (DNA): TGTGCCAGCAGCAAGGGGGGGCGCGTTTCAGATACGCAGTATTTT.

This clonotype was counted at least ten times. This rearrangement joins TRBV5-1 to TRBJ2-1, with D perhaps matching TRBD2 (5 bases). The germline V gene has CDR1 SGHRS and CDR2 YFSETQ. There are 15 residues in the CDR3. V dropped 4 bases and J dropped 2 bases, with 13 bases sitting between them. This CDR3 is CASSQLSGAYNEQFF. In DNA form, the CDR3 reads TGCGCCAGCAGCCAGTTAAGCGGTGCCTACAATGAGCAGTTCTTC.

The table lists this clonotype with a few counts. The chain has TRBV27 and TRBJ2-7; 10 bases agree with TRBD1. The J segment lost 5 bases and the V segment lost 4 bases, leaving 8 bases of the junction unmatched. This CDR3 has 15 residues. Germline values: CDR1 MNHEY, CDR2 SMNVEV (reference sequence). This CDR3 reads CASSYPGQGLHEQYF. CDR3 nucleotide sequence: TGTGCCAGCAGTTATCCGGGACAGGGGCTCCACGAGCAGTACTTC.

This clonotype has a count of ten or more. This chain joins TRBV20-1 and TRBJ1-2, with D unresolved. Per the germline V gene, CDR1 is DFQATT and CDR2 is SNEGSKA (reference sequence). The length of the CDR3 is 11 residues. V lost 7 bases to trimming and J lost 3 bases, with 9 bases between them. The DNA of the CDR3 is TGCAGTGGGACGGATGACTATGGCTACACCTTC. Translated, it gives CSGTDDYGYTF.

This clonotype was detected only a few times. This chain connects TRBV6-2 or TRBV6-3 to TRBJ2-7; 7 bases agree with TRBD1. V dropped 8 bases and J dropped 3; count of bases not matched to a gene: 10. The CDR3 is 14 amino acids. Per germline, CDR1 MNHEY and CDR2 SVGEGT. Here the CDR3 DNA reads TGTGCCAGCGGGGAATGGGACAGCAGCTACGAGCAGTACTTC. Translated, it gives CASGEWDSSYEQYF.

The genes are TRBV6-5 and TRBJ1-4, with TRBD1 matching over 9 bases. Germline assignment: CDR1 MNHEY and CDR2 SVGAGI. This CDR3 is built from 15 residues. The V gene end was trimmed by 7 bases and the J gene end by 7 bases; junction bases not matched to a gene: 10. CDR3 sequence (DNA): TGTGCCAGCAAAGACGGGACAGGGCGTAGTGAAAAACTGTTTTTT. Translated, it gives CASKDGTGRSEKLFF.

This clonotype was counted at least ten times. This rearrangement joins TRBV19 to TRBJ1-5; TRBD1 matches at 10 bases. Trimming removed 6 bases from V and 0 bases from J; junction bases left unmatched: 2. Germline V gene lookup returns CDR1 LNHDA and CDR2 SQIVND (reference sequence). This CDR3 comprises 15 residues. CDR3 DNA: TGTGCCAGTAGGAGGACAGGGGGTAGCAATCAGCCCCAGCATTTT. This encodes CASRRTGGSNQPQHF.

This clonotype was seen a handful of times. This rearrangement joins TRBV6-2 or TRBV6-3 to TRBJ2-7, with TRBD2 as a possible D gene (6 bases). Germline V gene lookup returns CDR1 MNHEY and CDR2 SVGEGT. The V and J ends lost 2 bases and 7 bases respectively, with 12 bases between them. The CDR3 is 13 amino acids. The CDR3 is CASSYHQAGEQYV. Here the CDR3 DNA reads TGTGCCAGCAGTTACCACCAGGCGGGGGAGCAGTACGTC.

The gene calls are TRBV7-2 and TRBJ1-6; D unresolved. V lost 3 bases and J 9 bases, leaving 6 bases between the germline ends. The V gene's germline CDR1 is SGHTA and CDR2 FQGNSA. There are 12 residues in the CDR3. CDR3 coding DNA: TGTGCCAGCAGCTTGATTGTTTCACCCCTCCACTTT. Translation gives CASSLIVSPLHF. The complete variable domain, with remaining parts taken from reference TRBV7-2 and TRBJ1-6, reads GAGVSQSPSNKVTEKGKDVELRCDPISGHTALYWYRQSLGQGLEFLIYFQGNSAPDKSGLPSDRFSAERTGGSVSTLTIQRTQQEDSAVYLCASSLIVSPLHFGNGTRLTVT.

The chain carries TRBV11-2 and TRBJ2-3, with TRBD2 matching 11 bases. Unmatched junction bases numbered 9, after V lost 5 bases and J lost 5 bases. This CDR3 contains 16 residues. Germline CDR1 and CDR2: SGHAT and FQNNGV. The CDR3 loop is CASSPRGTSGRDTQYF. CDR3 coding DNA: TGTGCCAGCAGCCCGCGAGGGACTAGCGGTCGAGATACGCAGTATTTT.

The rearrangement joins TRBV4-1 to TRBJ1-2; a weak D match, TRBD1 (6 bases). Germline V gene lookup returns CDR1 MGHRA and CDR2 YSYEKL. The CDR3 is made up of 13 amino acids. V lost 2 bases, J lost 8 bases, and 12 bases lay in between. CDR3 region: CASSQPGTYGYTF. The CDR3 bases are TGCGCCAGCAGCCAACCCGGGACATACGGCTACACCTTC.

J is TRBJ1-6 and V is TRBV9, with TRBD1 matching 7 bases. V lost 2 bases to trimming and J lost 13 bases; unmatched junction nucleotides: 12. Germline values: CDR1 SGDLS, CDR2 YYNGEE. The CDR3 loop spans 15 amino acids. The CDR3 protein is CASSVEAGGRKPLHF. The CDR3 DNA sequence: TGTGCCAGCAGCGTCGAGGCAGGGGGGCGGAAGCCCCTCCACTTT.

The V call is TRBV5-1, the J call TRBJ2-3; D is uncertain. Germline V CDR1 and CDR2: SGHRS, YFSETQ. The CDR3 runs 14 residues. The ends were cut back, 1 base at V and 3 bases at J, with 9 bases in the middle. The DNA of the CDR3 is TGCGCCAGCAGCTTGAATCCAGTAACAGATACGCAGTATTTT. It is translated as CASSLNPVTDTQYF.

The rearrangement uses TRBV7-2 and TRBJ2-3; 7 bases are a match to TRBD2. With 5 bases clipped from V and 5 bases from J, the junction kept 13 bases outside the gene matches. This CDR3 has 16 amino acids. Germline assignment: CDR1 SGHTA and CDR2 FQGNSA. Written as DNA, the CDR3 is TGTGCCAGCAGCCCCCAGCGCGGGGGAGGGCGAGATACGCAGTATTTT. Its protein product is CASSPQRGGGRDTQYF.

The chain links TRBV9 to TRBJ1-1; tentatively, D is TRBD1 (6 bases). The CDR3 sequence is 14 residues long. Germline CDR1 reads SGDLS; CDR2 reads YYNGEE. Trimming pared 4 bases from V and 4 bases from J, leaving 14 bases between. CDR3 region: CASSQGSGVTEAFF. CDR3 nucleotide sequence: TGTGCCAGCAGCCAGGGGTCAGGGGTCACTGAAGCTTTCTTT.

The chain uses TRBV5-1 and TRBJ1-6; 9 bases line up with TRBD1. V lost 5 bases, J lost 9 bases, and 18 bases stayed unmatched. CDR1 is SGHRS and CDR2 is YFSETQ in the germline V gene. The CDR3 extends over 18 amino acids. This CDR3 is CASRSATGGGGDSSPLHF. DNA of the CDR3: TGCGCCAGCAGATCCGCCACAGGGGGCGGCGGGGATAGTTCACCCCTCCACTTT.

In this sample, this clonotype turned up once. This rearrangement joins TRBV12-3 or TRBV12-4 to TRBJ1-2, with D tentatively TRBD1 (5 bases). V was cut by 8 bases and J by 4 bases, with 17 bases left in between. The CDR3 covers 14 residues. The CDR3: CASGDLGGLYGYTF. The CDR3 nucleotides read TGTGCCAGCGGGGACCTCGGAGGGCTCTATGGCTACACCTTC.

The chain carries TRBV7-2 and TRBJ1-1; TRBD1 might be the D (6 bases). Trimming took off 6 bases at V and 4 bases at J, with 15 bases between the two ends. Germline V lookup: CDR1 SGHTA, CDR2 FQGNSA. This CDR3 contains 14 residues. The CDR3 nucleotides read TGTGCCAGCAGTCCCGGGGGCGCGGGCACTGAAGCTTTCTTT. This gives the protein CASSPGGAGTEAFF.

This clonotype has only a few counts. The rearrangement links TRBV6-4 to TRBJ2-2, with D tentatively TRBD1 or TRBD2 (6 bases each). Looked up from germline, CDR1 is MRHNA and CDR2 is SNTAGT. The V gene lost 0 bases and the J gene lost 4 bases, with 12 bases spanning the gap. The CDR3 consists of 16 residues. The CDR3 region is CASSDSRGVSTGELFF. CDR3 DNA: TGTGCCAGCAGTGACTCGAGGGGGGTCTCCACCGGGGAGCTGTTTTTT.